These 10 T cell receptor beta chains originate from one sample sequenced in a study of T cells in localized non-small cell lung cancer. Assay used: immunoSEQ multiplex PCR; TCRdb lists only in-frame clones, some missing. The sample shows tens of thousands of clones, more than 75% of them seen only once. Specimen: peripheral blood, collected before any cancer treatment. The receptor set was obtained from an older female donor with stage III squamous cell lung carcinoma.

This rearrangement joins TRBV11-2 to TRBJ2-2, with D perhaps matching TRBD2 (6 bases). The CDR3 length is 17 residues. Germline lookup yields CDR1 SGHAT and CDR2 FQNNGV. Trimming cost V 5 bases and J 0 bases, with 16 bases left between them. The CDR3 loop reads CASSRNLIAANTGELFF. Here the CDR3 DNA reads TGTGCCAGCAGCCGAAACCTTATAGCGGCGAACACCGGGGAGCTGTTTTTT.

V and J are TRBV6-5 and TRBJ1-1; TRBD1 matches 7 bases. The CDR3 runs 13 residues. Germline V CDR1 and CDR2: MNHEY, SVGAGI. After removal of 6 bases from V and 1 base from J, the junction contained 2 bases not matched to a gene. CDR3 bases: TGTGCCAGCAGCGACAGGGCGAACACTGAAGCTTTCTTT. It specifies CASSDRANTEAFF.

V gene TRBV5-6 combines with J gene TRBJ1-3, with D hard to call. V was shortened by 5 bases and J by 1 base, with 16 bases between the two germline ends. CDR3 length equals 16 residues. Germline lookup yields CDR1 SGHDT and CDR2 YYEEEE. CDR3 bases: TGTGCCAGCAGTCCCCGGGCGGGATATTCTGGAAACACCATATATTTT. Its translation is CASSPRAGYSGNTIYF.

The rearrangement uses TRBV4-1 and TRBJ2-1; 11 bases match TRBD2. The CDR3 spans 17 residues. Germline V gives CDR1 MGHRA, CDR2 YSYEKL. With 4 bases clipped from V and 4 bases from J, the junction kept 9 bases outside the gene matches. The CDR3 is CASSPTSGSGPYNEQFF. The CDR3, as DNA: TGCGCCAGCAGCCCCACTAGCGGGAGTGGCCCTTACAATGAGCAGTTCTTC.

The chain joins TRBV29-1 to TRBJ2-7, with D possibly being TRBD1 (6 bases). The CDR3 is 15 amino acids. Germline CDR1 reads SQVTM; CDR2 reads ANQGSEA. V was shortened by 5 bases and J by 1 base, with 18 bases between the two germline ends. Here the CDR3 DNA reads TGCAGCGTTAGACCCAGGGGATTTGGGTCCTACGAGCAGTACTTC. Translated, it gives CSVRPRGFGSYEQYF.

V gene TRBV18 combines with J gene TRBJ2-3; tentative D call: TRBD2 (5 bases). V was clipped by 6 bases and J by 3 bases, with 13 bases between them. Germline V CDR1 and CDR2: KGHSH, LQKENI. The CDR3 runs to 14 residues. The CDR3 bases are TGTGCCAGCTCTGCTATTTCGGGGACAGATACGCAGTATTTT. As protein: CASSAISGTDTQYF.

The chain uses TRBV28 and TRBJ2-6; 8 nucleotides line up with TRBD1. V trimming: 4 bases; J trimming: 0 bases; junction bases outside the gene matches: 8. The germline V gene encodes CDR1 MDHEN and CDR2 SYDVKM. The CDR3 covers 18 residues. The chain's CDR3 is CASSSLRQGTSGANVLTF. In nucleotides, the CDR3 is TGTGCCAGCAGTTCCCTCCGACAGGGGACCTCTGGGGCCAACGTCCTGACTTTC.

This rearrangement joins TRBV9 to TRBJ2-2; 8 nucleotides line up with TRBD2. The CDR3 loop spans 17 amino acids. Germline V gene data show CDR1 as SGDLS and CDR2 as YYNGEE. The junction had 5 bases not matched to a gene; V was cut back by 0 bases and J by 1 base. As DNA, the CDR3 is TGTGCCAGCAGCGTAGCTTCGAGCGGGAGGAACACCGGGGAGCTGTTTTTT. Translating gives CASSVASSGRNTGELFF.

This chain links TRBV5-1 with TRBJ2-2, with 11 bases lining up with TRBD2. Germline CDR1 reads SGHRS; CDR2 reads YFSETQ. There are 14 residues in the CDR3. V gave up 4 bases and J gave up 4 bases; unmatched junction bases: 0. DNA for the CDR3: TGCGCCAGCAGCCTAGCGGGGGGCACCGGGGAGCTGTTTTTT. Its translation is CASSLAGGTGELFF.

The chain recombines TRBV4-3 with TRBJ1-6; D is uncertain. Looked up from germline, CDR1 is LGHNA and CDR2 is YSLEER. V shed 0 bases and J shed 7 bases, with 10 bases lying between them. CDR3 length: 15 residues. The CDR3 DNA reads TGCGCCAGCAGCCAAGATCCAGGACCAAATTCACCCCTCCACTTT. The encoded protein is CASSQDPGPNSPLHF.